The rows below give T cell receptor beta chains drawn from one sample of a study of blood T cell repertoires in COVID-19. Method: immunoSEQ multiplex PCR; TCRdb's copy keeps in-frame clones and lacks some. The sample yields approximately 400,000 clones, 70% to 90% seen once. Specimen: peripheral blood. The receptor set was obtained from a man in his forties with acute or convalescent COVID-19. The CDR3 runs from the conserved cysteine through the conserved F or W. D genes are given only for firm matches. The size entry is marked missing in some rows and otherwise reads once, few, many or a size class.

TRBD1 TRBJ2-7 NA TRBV27 CASSPTGGIYEQYF TGTGCCAGCAGTCCAACAGGGGGAATCTACGAGCAGTACTTC
NA TRBJ1-5 NA TRBV12-3/TRBV12-4 CASRQGNQPQHF TGTGCCAGCAGACAGGGAAATCAGCCCCAGCATTTT
TRBD2 TRBJ2-3 NA TRBV15 CATSRDRTTSGTDTQYF TGTGCCACCAGCAGAGATAGGACAACTAGCGGCACAGATACGCAGTATTTT
TRBD1 TRBJ1-2 NA TRBV5-1 CASSRDRSNYGYTF TGCGCCAGCAGCCGGGACAGATCAAACTATGGCTACACCTTC
NA TRBJ1-6 NA TRBV28 CASSFTGSLNSPLHF TGTGCCAGCAGTTTTACAGGGAGCCTTAATTCACCCCTCCACTTT
NA TRBJ1-3 NA TRBV19 CASSLWLLDTIYF TGTGCCAGTTCGTTGTGGCTCTTGGACACCATATATTTT
NA TRBJ1-2 NA TRBV28 CASILSRGGIYGYTF TGTGCCAGCATCCTTAGCCGGGGGGGTATCTATGGCTACACCTTC
NA TRBJ1-2 NA TRBV30 CACPDSLNYGYTF TGTGCCTGCCCTGACAGCCTTAACTATGGCTACACCTTC
NA TRBJ2-7 once TRBV14 CASSHGCSEQYF TGTGCCAGCAGCCATGGTTGCAGCGAGCAGTACTTC
TRBD1 TRBJ2-7 NA TRBV11-2 CASSFEDRGIYEQYF TGTGCCAGCAGCTTTGAGGACAGGGGAATATACGAGCAGTACTTC
TRBD1 TRBJ1-1 NA TRBV5-4 CASSQDRFSPGAFF TGTGCCAGCAGTCAGGACAGGTTCTCTCCCGGGGCTTTCTTT
NA TRBJ1-2 few TRBV3-1/TRBV3-2 CASGAANPNYGYTF TGTGCCAGCGGGGCGGCCAACCCTAACTATGGCTACACCTTC
TRBD1 TRBJ2-1 NA TRBV6-2/TRBV6-3 CASSYGDRGGNEQFF TGTGCCAGCAGTTACGGGGACAGGGGCGGCAATGAGCAGTTCTTC
TRBD2 TRBJ2-7 NA TRBV30 CAWSPQTGGYEQYF TGTGCCTGGAGTCCCCAAACGGGGGGCTACGAGCAGTACTTC
NA TRBJ1-1 NA TRBV6-5 CASSRGNTEAFF TGTGCCAGCAGCCGGGGGAACACTGAAGCTTTCTTT